The subject of this entry is one T cell receptor beta chain. The antigen is undetermined. The data belong to a study of shared clonotypes between healthy human individuals. Whole-study results and caveats: Depth was large, yet rarefaction showed that sorted-subset sequencing was incomplete.

The protocol was immunoSEQ multiplex PCR, while the TCRdb copy is restricted to in-frame clones and leaves out a portion. The table has 2 million or so clones, over 85% seen once; the top ten hold 0.13%. V gave up 9 bases and J gave up 4 bases, with 15 bases separating them. The CDR3 runs to 13 residues. Germline loops: CDR1 LNHDA, CDR2 SQIVND (reference sequence). The V call is TRBV19, the J call TRBJ2-5, with D possibly matching TRBD2 (5 bases). The specimen sequenced was naive CD4+ T cells sorted from blood. Subset described: CD45RA+ positively selected. The TCR sequence derives from a young man in good health. The CDR3 DNA sequence: TGTGCCAGCCCAACGAGGGCCCCAGAGACCCAGTACTTC. Translated: CASPTRAPETQYF.